This T cell receptor (beta chain) was sequenced during a study of T cells after yellow fever vaccination. This clonotype was detected a few times. TCRdb reanalysed the 5' RACE reads using MiXCR and keeps one entry per CDR3 protein. Among 450,000 to 600,000 distinct CDR3 sequences listed, roughly 14% were seen once. This material consisted of PBMCs, taken on the day of the yellow fever booster vaccination. This TCR was sampled from a man aged 25-45 years who received the YFV17D yellow fever vaccine.

This chain's CDR3 is CASSQGVVGYTGELFF. As DNA, the CDR3 is TGCGCCAGCAGCCAAGGTGTGGTAGGGTACACCGGGGAGCTGTTTTTT. The chain couples TRBV4-3 to TRBJ2-2; D not resolved. The CDR3 has 16 amino acids. Germline CDR1 LGHNA, CDR2 YSLEER. Trimming shortened V by 1 base and J by 3 bases, and 12 bases separated the two germline ends.